One sample yielded the 27 T cell receptor beta chains listed below, sequenced in a study of blood T cell repertoires in COVID-19. The data were produced by immunoSEQ multiplex PCR, yet TCRdb's version contains in-frame clones alone and is incomplete. The top ten clones hold over 1.5% of a sample with 34,000 or so clones, roughly 87% of them seen once. Specimen: peripheral blood. The receptors derive from a man between 45 and 60 years old with active or convalescent COVID-19.

The chain combines TRBV3-1 (or the pseudogene TRBV3-2) with TRBJ1-3, with D tentatively TRBD1 (6 bases). Per the germline V gene, CDR1 is LGHDT and CDR2 is YNNKEL (reference sequence). The CDR3 has 16 residues. With 2 bases removed from V and 4 bases from J, the gap between germline ends came to 15 bases. The CDR3 region is CASSQIQGKGGNTIYF. For the CDR3, the DNA is TGTGCCAGCAGCCAAATACAGGGAAAAGGCGGAAACACCATATATTTT.

The chain links TRBV3-1 (or the pseudogene TRBV3-2) to TRBJ2-1, with D tentatively TRBD1 (5 bases). This CDR3 has 16 residues. CDR1 and CDR2 from the germline V gene are LGHDT and YNNKEL (reference sequence). V was pared by 0 bases and J by 7 bases, with 16 bases between. In DNA form, the CDR3 reads TGTGCCAGCAGCCAAGATCGGGCAAGGGGTAGGAATGAGCAGTTCTTC. It yields the protein CASSQDRARGRNEQFF.

The chain couples TRBV10-3 to TRBJ2-7; the match to TRBD2 covers 7 bases. V lost 3 bases, J lost 5 bases, and 13 bases stayed unmatched. CDR1 and CDR2 from the germline V gene are ENHRY and SYGVKD. The CDR3 has 16 amino acids. The CDR3 DNA reads as TGTGCCATCAGTGACCACGACCGACCTCGGGGGGACGAGCAGTACTTC. This sequence encodes CAISDHDRPRGDEQYF.

The J gene is TRBJ2-1, the V gene TRBV5-6, with TRBD1 identical over 12 bases. Germline V lookup: CDR1 SGHDT, CDR2 YYEEEE. V gave up 4 bases and J gave up 5 bases; unmatched junction bases: 13. The length of the CDR3 is 18 residues. The CDR3 sequence is CASSAGTGGSIGDNEQFF. The CDR3 DNA follows: TGTGCCAGCAGCGCCGGGACAGGGGGCTCTATAGGTGACAATGAGCAGTTCTTC.

The gene calls are TRBV2 and TRBJ2-2; D not certain. CDR1 is SNHLY, CDR2 FYNNEI, per germline. This CDR3 region has 15 residues. V was pared by 7 bases and J by 3 bases, with 15 bases between. The CDR3 nucleotides are TGTGCCAGCACCGCGGAAGGAGCCTACACCGGGGAGCTGTTTTTT. Encoded protein: CASTAEGAYTGELFF.

Details on this clone: Sequence at one end of the junction differs from germline and may be a read error. The rearrangement links TRBV4-1 to TRBJ1-2; TRBD1 aligns across 8 bases. Germline-derived CDR1 and CDR2 are MGHRA and YSYEKL. The CDR3 consists of 14 residues. In DNA, the CDR3 is TGCGCCCGCAGCCGACAGGGGCTAGGGTATGGCTACACCTTC. Its protein product is CARSRQGLGYGYTF.

The chain employs TRBV5-5 and TRBJ2-3; D is possibly TRBD1 (6 bases). CDR1 is SGHKS, CDR2 YYEKEE, per germline (reference sequence). CDR3 length: 14 residues. Trimming left V 0 bases short and J 2 bases short, with 7 bases between. DNA of the CDR3: TGTGCCAGCAGCTTGGGGGGGCCCACAGATACGCAGTATTTT. Protein sequence: CASSLGGPTDTQYF.

The V call is TRBV5-1, the J call TRBJ2-5; D is possibly TRBD1 (6 bases). Trimming stripped 3 bases from V and 2 bases from J, with 11 bases between. Per germline, CDR1 SGHRS and CDR2 YFSETQ. The CDR3 is made up of 14 amino acids. The DNA for the CDR3 is TGCGCCAGCAGCTCGCTGGGGACACAAGAGACCCAGTACTTC. Translated: CASSSLGTQETQYF.

The chain combines TRBV19 with TRBJ2-7, with TRBD2 matching over 9 bases. This CDR3 spans 14 amino acids. After removal of 5 bases from V and 2 bases from J, the junction contained 4 bases not matched to a gene. Germline V gene lookup returns CDR1 LNHDA and CDR2 SQIVND (reference sequence). The CDR3 protein is CASSLAGTTYEQYF. The CDR3 nucleotides read TGTGCCAGTAGTCTAGCGGGAACCACCTACGAGCAGTACTTC.

The chain combines TRBV18 with TRBJ2-3, with 8 nucleotides matching TRBD2. The CDR3 has 16 residues. With V trimmed by 6 bases and J by 0 bases, 8 bases remained unmatched. From germline, CDR1 is KGHSH and CDR2 LQKENI. The CDR3 is CASSPLAGPSTDTQYF. The CDR3 DNA is TGTGCCAGCTCGCCTCTAGCGGGTCCTAGCACAGATACGCAGTATTTT.

This clone is a singleton in its sample. The chain has TRBV4-2 and TRBJ2-1, with no clear D. Per germline, CDR1 LGHNA and CDR2 YNFKEQ. The V end was cut by 2 bases, the J end by 7 bases, with 9 bases between. The CDR3 spans 13 residues. The CDR3 loop is CASSQTTINEQFF. The CDR3 DNA reads as TGTGCCAGCAGCCAAACGACAATAAATGAGCAGTTCTTC.

The chain uses TRBV28 and TRBJ2-1; TRBD2 matches at 11 bases. CDR1 and CDR2 from the germline V gene are MDHEN and SYDVKM. The CDR3 is made up of 13 amino acids. DNA of the CDR3: TGTGCGTCTGGGACTAGCGGTTACAATGAGCAGTTCTTC. Translation gives CASGTSGYNEQFF.

The chain carries TRBV27 and TRBJ2-2, with D perhaps TRBD2 (5 bases). Germline V CDR1 and CDR2: MNHEY, SMNVEV (reference sequence). Trimming took off 4 bases at V and 5 bases at J, with 11 bases between the two ends. The CDR3 contains 14 residues. The CDR3 coding sequence is TGTGCCAGCAGTTCACCGGGATGGACCGGGGAGCTGTTTTTT. This encodes CASSSPGWTGELFF.

This chain uses TRBV3-1 (or the pseudogene TRBV3-2) with TRBJ1-1, with D tentatively TRBD1 (5 bases). The germline CDR1 and CDR2 sequences are LGHDT and YNNKEL (reference sequence). This CDR3 contains 14 residues. The V gene lost 3 bases and the J gene lost 10 bases, with 18 bases spanning the gap. CDR3 nucleotides: TGTGCCAGCAGCCATACGACGACAGCTCCCGGAGCTTTCTTT. It yields the protein CASSHTTTAPGAFF.

The chain uses TRBV11-2 and TRBJ2-7; 12 nucleotides align to TRBD2. V dropped 5 bases and J dropped 6; count of bases not matched to a gene: 5. CDR3 size: 14 residues. CDR1 SGHAT and CDR2 FQNNGV come from the germline V gene. CDR3 sequence: CASSGLAGMGEQYF. CDR3 DNA: TGTGCCAGCAGCGGACTAGCGGGAATGGGCGAGCAGTACTTC.

The chain carries TRBV27 and TRBJ2-5, with 13 bases that match TRBD2. This CDR3 has 16 amino acids. Trimming cost V 0 bases and J 4 bases; bases outside gene matches: 2. Germline CDR1 reads MNHEY; CDR2 reads SMNVEV (reference sequence). The CDR3 bases are TGTGCCAGCAGTTTATCTTGGACTAGCGGGAGAGAGACCCAGTACTTC. Residues: CASSLSWTSGRETQYF.

The chain carries TRBV29-1 and TRBJ1-1; D is unresolved. CDR3 size: 13 residues. CDR1 and CDR2 from the germline V gene are SQVTM and ANQGSEA. Trimming stripped 4 bases from V and 4 bases from J, with 13 bases between. CDR3 in amino acids: CSVAEQPSTEAFF. Here the CDR3 DNA reads TGCAGCGTTGCGGAGCAACCGAGCACTGAAGCTTTCTTT.

The V call is TRBV5-4, the J call TRBJ2-6; D is perhaps TRBD1 (6 bases). Germline V gives CDR1 SGHNT, CDR2 YYREEE (reference sequence). V lost 4 bases and J lost 1, with 9 bases in between. The CDR3 totals 15 residues. CDR3 region: CASSPGQSGANVLTF. Here the CDR3 DNA reads TGTGCCAGCAGCCCCGGACAGTCTGGGGCCAACGTCCTGACTTTC.

This clone was recorded once. The chain combines TRBV19 with TRBJ1-3; no clear D. V was pared by 3 bases and J by 0 bases, with 12 bases between. There are 16 residues in the CDR3. CDR1 and CDR2 (germline): LNHDA, SQIVND (reference sequence). CDR3 sequence reads: CASSIGSQASGNTIYF. The CDR3 DNA reads as TGTGCCAGTAGTATTGGCTCCCAGGCCTCTGGAAACACCATATATTTT.

This rearrangement joins TRBV4-3 to TRBJ1-2, with a weak D call TRBD1 (6 bases). This CDR3 contains 14 residues. The germline gives CDR1 LGHNA, CDR2 YSLEER. The V end lost 0 bases, the J end lost 2 bases, and 7 bases lay between the germline ends. The DNA of the CDR3 is TGCGCCAGCAGCCAAGACAGGGGAAACTATGGCTACACCTTC. This sequence encodes CASSQDRGNYGYTF.

The rearrangement uses TRBV28 and TRBJ2-5; TRBD2 agrees at 8 bases. The ends lost 2 bases at V and 4 bases at J; junction bases unmatched: 6. Per germline, CDR1 MDHEN and CDR2 SYDVKM. The length of the CDR3 is 15 residues. The CDR3 DNA sequence: TGTGCCAGCAGTTTAAATCGGGGGGGTCTAGAGACCCAGTACTTC. Translating it yields CASSLNRGGLETQYF.

The rearrangement uses TRBV20-1 and TRBJ2-7; D gene uncertain. The CDR3 covers 13 residues. Germline-derived CDR1 and CDR2 are DFQATT and SNEGSKA (reference sequence). V was shortened by 3 bases and J by 3 bases, with 12 bases between the two germline ends. The DNA for the CDR3 is TGCAGTGCTAGTACCCCTTCCTACTACGAGCAGTACTTC. It is translated as CSASTPSYYEQYF.

The V gene is TRBV4-3, the J gene TRBJ1-2; 8 positions match TRBD1. This CDR3 has 14 amino acids. V gave up 4 bases and J gave up 4 bases; unmatched junction bases: 5. CDR1 is LGHNA and CDR2 is YSLEER in the germline V gene. DNA for the CDR3: TGCGCCAGCAGCCCGGACAGGGCTAGCTATGGCTACACCTTC. The encoded protein is CASSPDRASYGYTF.

This rearrangement joins TRBV4-3 to TRBJ2-1; the D is unclear. CDR3 length equals 13 residues. V was clipped by 2 bases and J by 9 bases, with 11 bases between them. Germline CDR1 LGHNA, CDR2 YSLEER. In DNA form, the CDR3 reads TGCGCCAGCAGCCAAAACCCCCACAGTGAGCAGTTCTTC. Amino acid sequence: CASSQNPHSEQFF.

This clone was detected only a few times. The rearrangement links TRBV7-9 to TRBJ2-7; 9 nucleotides agree with TRBD1. This CDR3 comprises 15 residues. V was pared by 5 bases and J by 4 bases, with 9 bases of the junction left unmatched. Germline V gene data show CDR1 as SEHNR and CDR2 as FQNEAQ (reference sequence). The CDR3 DNA is TGTGCCAGCAGCCGCGTAGAGACAGGGGGGTACGAGCAGTACTTC. It specifies CASSRVETGGYEQYF.

The J gene is TRBJ2-7, the V gene TRBV5-1, with TRBD1 as a possible D gene (7 bases). Germline values: CDR1 SGHRS, CDR2 YFSETQ. The CDR3 is 15 amino acids. V lost 4 bases and J 6 bases, leaving 20 bases between the germline ends. CDR3 nucleotide sequence: TGCGCCAGCAGCCCTCCAGGGGGGCCCTCGAGCGAGCAGTACTTC. Residues: CASSPPGGPSSEQYF.

The J gene is TRBJ2-7, the V gene TRBV4-1; 12 nucleotides align to TRBD2. Losses at the gene ends were 1 base for V and 6 bases for J; bases not matched to a gene: 1. The CDR3 sequence is 14 residues long. Germline loops: CDR1 MGHRA, CDR2 YSYEKL. CDR3 region: CASSQGTSGTEQYF. The CDR3 nucleotides read TGCGCCAGCAGCCAAGGGACTAGCGGGACCGAGCAGTACTTC.